Shown below are 8 T cell receptor beta chains from a single sample sequenced in a study of tissue T cells after allogeneic stem cell transplantation. The data were produced by immunoSEQ multiplex PCR, yet TCRdb's version contains in-frame clones alone and is incomplete. Of roughly 6,000 clones listed, over 45% are singletons. The time point denotes: mouse harvest day 14 after allogeneic transplant. Tail vein injection delivered 10^7 T-cell-depleted bone marrow cells and 10^6 splenic CD5+ T cells. The sample was gut tissue. These receptors were collected from a female BALB/c mouse given C57BL/6 T cells with graft-versus-host disease after an allogeneic hematopoietic cell transplant.

Comment on this clone: Mouse names are used for the genes. The read ends 1 residue shy of where the CDR3 ends; the end is completed using the germline J gene. V and J are TRBV24 and TRBJ2-7; 10 nucleotides match TRBD2. The V and J ends lost 8 bases and 7 bases, in that order; junction bases with no gene match: 8. Germline-derived CDR1 and CDR2 are KGHTA and FRNEEI. This CDR3 is 13 amino acids long. The covered CDR3 bases are TGTGCCAGCGGTGACCTGGGGGGGCGGGAACAGTAC. Amino acids: CASGDLGGREQY. The full CDR3 protein is CASGDLGGREQYF.

On this clone itself: Here the gene names and germline are mouse. The read finishes 1 residue shy of the CDR3 end, and the germline J gene is used to complete it. The rearrangement joins TRBV24 to TRBJ2-4, with TRBD1 as a possible D gene (5 bases). Between the trimmed V and J ends, which lost 3 bases and 0 bases, there was a span of 10 bases. The CDR3 extends over 15 amino acids. Germline CDR1 reads KGHTA; CDR2 reads FRNEEI. The covered CDR3 bases are TGTGCCAGCAGTCTCCAGGGAACTAGTCAAAACACCTTGTAC. Translation: CASSLQGTSQNTLY. Given in full, the CDR3 is CASSLQGTSQNTLYF.

Comments on this clone: The genes are named according to mouse. The CDR3 end falls 1 residue outside the read, so it is completed with the germline J gene. This chain uses TRBV3 with TRBJ2-4; 11 bases fit TRBD2. The V gene's germline CDR1 is SNHLY and CDR2 FYNGKV (reference sequence). The CDR3 totals 15 residues. The V gene end was trimmed by 5 bases and the J gene end by 1 base; junction bases not matched to a gene: 2. CDR3 bases read: TGTGCCAGCAGCACGGACTGGGGGGGTCAAAACACCTTGTAC. Encoded protein: CASSTDWGGQNTLY. The whole CDR3 sequence reads CASSTDWGGQNTLYF.

On this clone itself: The gene names here belong to mouse. The observed sequence ends 1 residue before the CDR3 terminus, with the missing tail filled in from the germline J gene. The chain carries TRBV19 and TRBJ2-2; 8 bases agree with TRBD1. The CDR3 has 15 residues. The trim removed 5 bases at V and 4 bases at J, leaving 7 bases unmatched. Looked up from germline, CDR1 is FNHDT and CDR2 is SITEND (reference sequence). The DNA read from the CDR3 is TGTGCCAGCAGGCCTCTCCAGGGGGCCACCGGGCAGCTCTAC. Amino acids: CASRPLQGATGQLY. The full CDR3 sequence reads CASRPLQGATGQLYF.

For this clone: Germline and genes: mouse. The sequenced fragment ends 1 residue before the CDR3 boundary, so the rest is inferred from the germline J gene. The chain combines TRBV12-2 with TRBJ2-4; D unresolved. V was trimmed by 3 bases and J by 1 base, leaving 7 bases between them. Germline V gives CDR1 SGHLS, CDR2 HYDKME. This CDR3 has 13 residues. The CDR3 loop is CASSGRGQNTLYF. The CDR3 DNA, read in part, is TGTGCCAGCTCTGGGAGAGGTCAAAACACCTTGTAC. The complete variable domain, with remaining parts taken from reference TRBV12-2 and TRBJ2-4, reads NSGVVQSPRYIIKGKGERSILKCIPISGHLSVAWYQQTQGQELKFFIQHYDKMERDKGNLPSRFSVQQFDDYHSEMNMSALELEDSAVYFCASSGRGQNTLYFGAGTRLSVL.

On this clone itself: All gene names here are mouse names. With the read ending 1 residue before the CDR3 end, the germline J gene is used to fill in that end. V gene TRBV23 combines with J gene TRBJ2-1. The germline gives CDR1 KGHTA, CDR2 FQNQQP. The CDR3 is made up of 13 amino acids. Partial CDR3 DNA: TGCTCCAGCAGTCAACAGGGGGGCCCTGAGCAGTTC. Amino acids: CSSSQQGGPEQF. The whole CDR3 region reads CSSSQQGGPEQFF.

In its sample, this clone was seen once. Each gene name is a mouse one. The read falls 1 residue short of the CDR3 end, and the missing part is taken from the germline J gene. The rearrangement uses TRBV26 and TRBJ2-2; 9 bases line up with TRBD1. J gave up 0 bases and V 4 bases, and 3 bases lay outside the gene matches. This CDR3 comprises 16 residues. Germline values: CDR1 KGHPV, CDR2 FQNQEV (reference sequence). CDR3 loop: CASSPGQGANTGQLYF. Partial CDR3 DNA: TGTGCCAGCAGTCCGGGACAGGGAGCAAACACCGGGCAGCTCTAC.

Notes on this clone: Gene names and germline refer to mouse. The CDR3 is cut off 1 residue early in the read; its end comes from the germline J gene. The chain is built from TRBV23 and TRBJ1-4. There are 14 residues in the CDR3. Germline assignment: CDR1 KGHTA and CDR2 FQNQQP. The CDR3 spells CSSSQGFSNERLFF. The CDR3 bases that were read are TGCTCCAGCAGTCAAGGTTTTTCCAACGAAAGATTATTT.